The subject of this entry is one T cell receptor (beta chain). What it binds is not known. This CDR3 is 14 amino acids long. Germline loops: CDR1 MNHEY, CDR2 SVGAGI. These data come from a study of type 1 regulatory T cells. The wider study: T-allo10 is an in vitro-generated, Tr1-enriched CD4 T cell product specific for alloantigen.

Each CDR3 protein is one row after TCRdb ran MiXCR on the reads. The sample shows about 60,000 distinct CDR3 sequences, 62% of them seen only once. Study outcomes and limitations: Compared with non-Tr1 cells, Tr1 cells showed a narrower TCR repertoire.

The specimen sequenced was cultured non-Tr1 T cells, either the whole culture or a sorted T cell fraction (not recorded which). This chain connects TRBV6-5 to TRBJ2-3; 7 positions match TRBD2. The clonotype was recovered from a human donor in good health. The CDR3 bases are TGTGCTTCCTACCCCGCGGGGAGGGCAGATACGCAGTATTTT. Translating it yields CASYPAGRADTQYF.